This T cell receptor beta chain was identified during a study of blood T cell repertoires in COVID-19. In the study overall: PBMCs, B-cell-depleted T cells, or T cells provided the cDNA or gDNA that made up the material.

Germline loops: CDR1 SGHTA, CDR2 FQGNSA. Trimming shortened V by 5 bases and J by 2 bases, and 17 bases separated the two germline ends. The CDR3 is 16 residues long. Per the original methods: Reference gene primers were amplified, and this amplification served to estimate nucleated cell counts. Repertoires were generated with immunoSEQ multiplex PCR, while TCRdb's copy carries only in-frame clones and drops some. That table gives V, J and clone size, and the DNA gave D and trimming. This table holds about 150,000 clones, around 80% found once. The V call is TRBV7-2, the J call TRBJ2-3; weak D call: TRBD1 (6 bases). The TCR sequence derives from a woman aged 45-60 years who had recovered from COVID-19. Sequenced sample: PBMCs or T cells enriched from blood (not recorded which). CDR3 in amino acids: CASSLLGAGYTDTQYF. The CDR3 DNA is TGTGCCAGCAGCCTCCTGGGGGCAGGGTACACAGATACGCAGTATTTT.